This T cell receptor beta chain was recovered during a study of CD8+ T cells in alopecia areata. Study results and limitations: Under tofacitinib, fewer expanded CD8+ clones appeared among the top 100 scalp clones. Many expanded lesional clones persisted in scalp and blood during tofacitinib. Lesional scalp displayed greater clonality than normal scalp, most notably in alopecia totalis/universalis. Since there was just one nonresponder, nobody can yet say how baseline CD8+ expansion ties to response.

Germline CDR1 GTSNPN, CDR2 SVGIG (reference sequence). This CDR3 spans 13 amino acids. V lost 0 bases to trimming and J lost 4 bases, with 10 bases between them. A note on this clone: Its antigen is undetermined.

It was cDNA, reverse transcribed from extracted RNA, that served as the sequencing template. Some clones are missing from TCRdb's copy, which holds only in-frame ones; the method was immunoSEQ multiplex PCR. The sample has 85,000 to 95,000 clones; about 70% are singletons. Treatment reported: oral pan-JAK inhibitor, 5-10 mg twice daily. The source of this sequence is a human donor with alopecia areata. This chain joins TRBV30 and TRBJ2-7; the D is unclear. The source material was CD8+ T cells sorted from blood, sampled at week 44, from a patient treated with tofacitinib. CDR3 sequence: CAWSVSDGYEQYF. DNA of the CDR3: TGTGCCTGGAGTGTATCGGATGGGTACGAGCAGTACTTC.